This T cell receptor beta chain was recorded in a study of cytomegalovirus exposure and HLA in healthy donors. Study-level findings and limits: A subsequent analysis found that TCR clusters from the first cohort also tended to co-occur in the 120 or so validation repertoires, with 90% to 95% of cluster scores above 0. Cytomegalovirus association was assigned to about 150 TCR beta chains.

The length of the CDR3 is 14 residues. Germline V gene sequence: CDR1 SGDLS, CDR2 YYNGEE. V dropped 4 bases and J dropped 3 bases, with 13 bases sitting between them. A word on this clone: No antigen is known for it.

Profiled with immunoSEQ multiplex PCR; TCRdb holds only in-frame clones, not every one. The top ten hold 1.4% of the sample, which has some 140,000 clones, roughly 86% seen once. The TCR sequence derives from a woman younger than 45 in good health and CMV-seronegative. The gene calls are TRBV9 and TRBJ2-5, with TRBD1 as a possible D gene (6 bases). Sequencing was carried out using PBMCs. The CDR3 sequence: CASSKHTGKETQYF. In DNA, the CDR3 is TGTGCCAGCAGCAAACATACAGGGAAAGAGACCCAGTACTTC. Filled out from reference TRBV9 and TRBJ2-5, the complete variable domain reads DSGVTQTPKHLITATGQRVTLRCSPRSGDLSVYWYQQSLDQGLQFLIQYYNGEERAKGNILERFSAQQFPDLHSELNLSSLELGDSALYFCASSKHTGKETQYFGPGTRLLVL.